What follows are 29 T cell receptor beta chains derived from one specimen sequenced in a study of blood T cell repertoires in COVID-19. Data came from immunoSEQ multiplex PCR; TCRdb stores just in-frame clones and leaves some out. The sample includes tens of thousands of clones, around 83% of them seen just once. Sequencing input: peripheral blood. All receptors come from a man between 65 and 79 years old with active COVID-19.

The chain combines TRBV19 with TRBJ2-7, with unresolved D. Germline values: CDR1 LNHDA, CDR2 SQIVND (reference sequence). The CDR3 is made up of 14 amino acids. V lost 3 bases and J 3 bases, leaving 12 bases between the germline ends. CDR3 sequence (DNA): TGTGCCAGTAGTATGAACCAGGCCGGCTACGAGCAGTACTTC. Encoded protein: CASSMNQAGYEQYF. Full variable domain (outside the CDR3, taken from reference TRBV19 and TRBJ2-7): DGGITQSPKYLFRKEGQNVTLSCEQNLNHDAMYWYRQDPGQGLRLIYYSQIVNDFQKGDIAEGYSVSREKKESFPLTVTSAQKNPTAFYLCASSMNQAGYEQYFGPGTRLTVT.

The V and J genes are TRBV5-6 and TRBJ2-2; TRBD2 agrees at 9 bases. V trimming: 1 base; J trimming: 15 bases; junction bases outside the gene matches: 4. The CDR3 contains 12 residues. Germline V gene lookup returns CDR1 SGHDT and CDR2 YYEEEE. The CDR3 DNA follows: TGTGCCAGCAGCTTGAGGACTAGCGAGGTGTTTTTT. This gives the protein CASSLRTSEVFF.

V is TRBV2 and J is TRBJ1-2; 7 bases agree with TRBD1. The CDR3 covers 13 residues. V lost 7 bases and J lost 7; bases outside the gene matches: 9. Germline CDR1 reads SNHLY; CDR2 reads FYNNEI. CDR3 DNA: TGTGCCAGCACGGGGAGACAGGGCCTTGGCTACACCTTC. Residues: CASTGRQGLGYTF.

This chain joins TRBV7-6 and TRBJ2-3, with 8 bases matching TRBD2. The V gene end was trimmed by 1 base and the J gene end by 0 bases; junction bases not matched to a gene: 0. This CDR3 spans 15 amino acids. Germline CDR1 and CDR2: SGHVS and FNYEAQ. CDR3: CASSLVAGSTDTQYF. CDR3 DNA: TGTGCCAGCAGCTTAGTAGCGGGGAGCACAGATACGCAGTATTTT. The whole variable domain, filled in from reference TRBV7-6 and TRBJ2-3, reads GAGVSQSPRYKVTKRGQDVALRCDPISGHVSLYWYRQALGQGPEFLTYFNYEAQQDKSGLPNDRFSAERPEGSISTLTIQRTEQRDSAMYRCASSLVAGSTDTQYFGPGTRLTVL.

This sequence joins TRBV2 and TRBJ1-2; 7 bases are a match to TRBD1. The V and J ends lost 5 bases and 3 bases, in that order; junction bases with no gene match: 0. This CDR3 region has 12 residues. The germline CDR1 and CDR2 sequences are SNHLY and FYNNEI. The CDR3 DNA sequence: TGTGCCAGCAGTACAGGGGACTATGGCTACACCTTC. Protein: CASSTGDYGYTF.

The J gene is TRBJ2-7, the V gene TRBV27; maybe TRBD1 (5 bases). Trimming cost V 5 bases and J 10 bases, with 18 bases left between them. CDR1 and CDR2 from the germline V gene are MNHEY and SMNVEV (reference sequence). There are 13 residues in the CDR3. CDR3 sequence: CASSGRTSGEQYF. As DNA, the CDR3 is TGTGCCAGCAGTGGCCGGACATCTGGGGAACAGTACTTC.

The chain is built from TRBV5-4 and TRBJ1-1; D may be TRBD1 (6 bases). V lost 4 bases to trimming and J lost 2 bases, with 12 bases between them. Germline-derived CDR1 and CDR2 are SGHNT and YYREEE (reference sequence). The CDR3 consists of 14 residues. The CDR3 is CASSVGQPNTEAFF. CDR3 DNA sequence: TGTGCCAGCAGCGTAGGACAGCCCAACACTGAAGCTTTCTTT.

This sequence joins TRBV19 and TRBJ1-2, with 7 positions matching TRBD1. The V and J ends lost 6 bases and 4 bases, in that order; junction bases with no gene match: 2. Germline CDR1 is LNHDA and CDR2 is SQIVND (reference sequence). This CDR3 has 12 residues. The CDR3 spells CASSRDSYGYTF. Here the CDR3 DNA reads TGTGCCAGTAGCAGGGACAGCTATGGCTACACCTTC.

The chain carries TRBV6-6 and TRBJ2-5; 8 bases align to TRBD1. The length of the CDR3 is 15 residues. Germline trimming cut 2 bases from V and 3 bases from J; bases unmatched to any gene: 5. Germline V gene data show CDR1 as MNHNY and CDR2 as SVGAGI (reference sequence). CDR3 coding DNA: TGTGCCAGCAGTTACCAGGGGGCTGATAAAGAGACCCAGTACTTC. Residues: CASSYQGADKETQYF.

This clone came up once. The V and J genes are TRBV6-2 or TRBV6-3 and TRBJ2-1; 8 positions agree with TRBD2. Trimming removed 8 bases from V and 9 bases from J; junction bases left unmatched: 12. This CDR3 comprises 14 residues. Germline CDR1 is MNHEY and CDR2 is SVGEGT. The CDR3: CASRRGGADSEQFF. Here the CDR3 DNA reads TGTGCCAGCCGCCGGGGGGGGGCTGACAGTGAGCAGTTCTTC.

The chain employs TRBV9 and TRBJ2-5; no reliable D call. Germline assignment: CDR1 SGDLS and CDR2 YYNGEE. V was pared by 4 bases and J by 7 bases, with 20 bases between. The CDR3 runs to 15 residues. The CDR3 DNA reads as TGTGCCAGCAGCCCAGAGGAACCCCCGGCAATGACCCAGTACTTC. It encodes CASSPEEPPAMTQYF.

As DNA, the CDR3 is TGCGCCAGCAGCTCCGGGACAGGTGCAGATACGCAGTATTTT. Its protein product is CASSSGTGADTQYF. V and J are TRBV5-1 and TRBJ2-3; 8 nucleotides agree with TRBD1. Germline V gene sequence: CDR1 SGHRS, CDR2 YFSETQ. The CDR3 runs 14 residues. V was clipped by 3 bases and J by 4 bases; unmatched bases: 4.

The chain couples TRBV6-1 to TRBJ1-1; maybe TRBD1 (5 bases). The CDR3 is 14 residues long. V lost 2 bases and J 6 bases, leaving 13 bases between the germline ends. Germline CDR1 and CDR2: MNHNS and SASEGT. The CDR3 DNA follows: TGTGCCAGCAGTGAATTGATCCTACAGGCTGAAGCTTTCTTT. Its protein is CASSELILQAEAFF.

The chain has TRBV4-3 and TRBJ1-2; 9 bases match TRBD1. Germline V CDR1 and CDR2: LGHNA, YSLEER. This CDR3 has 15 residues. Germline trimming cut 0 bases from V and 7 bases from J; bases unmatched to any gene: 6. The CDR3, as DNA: TGCGCCAGCAGCCAAGAAGACAGGGGGGGTTCTGGCTACACCTTC. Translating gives CASSQEDRGGSGYTF.

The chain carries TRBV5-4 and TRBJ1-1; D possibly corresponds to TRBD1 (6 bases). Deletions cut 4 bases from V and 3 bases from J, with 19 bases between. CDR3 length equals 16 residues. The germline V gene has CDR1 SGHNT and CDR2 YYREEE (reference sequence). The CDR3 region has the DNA TGTGCCAGCAGCCCTGGGGGGGCCCAGAGGGACACTGAAGCTTTCTTT. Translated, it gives CASSPGGAQRDTEAFF.

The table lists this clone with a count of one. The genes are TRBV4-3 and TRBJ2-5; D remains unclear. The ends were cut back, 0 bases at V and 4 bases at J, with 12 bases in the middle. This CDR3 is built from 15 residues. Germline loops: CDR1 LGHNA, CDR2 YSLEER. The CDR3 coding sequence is TGCGCCAGCAGCCAAGATTACCAGGCCGGAGAGACCCAGTACTTC. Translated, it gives CASSQDYQAGETQYF.

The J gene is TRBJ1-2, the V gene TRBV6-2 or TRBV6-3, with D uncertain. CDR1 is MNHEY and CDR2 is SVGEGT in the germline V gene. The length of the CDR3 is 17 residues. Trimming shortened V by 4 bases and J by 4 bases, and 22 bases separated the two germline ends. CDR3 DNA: TGTGCCAGCAGTTCCTCCCGCAGGTTGAGGGAACCCTATGGCTACACCTTC. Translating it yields CASSSSRRLREPYGYTF.

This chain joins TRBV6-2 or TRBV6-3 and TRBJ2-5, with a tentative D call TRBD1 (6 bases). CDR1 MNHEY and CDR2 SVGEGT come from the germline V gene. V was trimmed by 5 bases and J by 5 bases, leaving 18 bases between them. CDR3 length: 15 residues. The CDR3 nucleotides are TGTGCCAGCAGTCGGCGGACCGGGACAATGGAGACCCAGTACTTC. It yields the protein CASSRRTGTMETQYF.

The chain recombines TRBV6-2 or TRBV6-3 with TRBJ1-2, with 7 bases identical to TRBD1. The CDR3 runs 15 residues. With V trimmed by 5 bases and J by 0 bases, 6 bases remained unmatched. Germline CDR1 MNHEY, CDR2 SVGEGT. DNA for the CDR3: TGTGCCAGCAGTCCCCCGGGACAGTCTAACTATGGCTACACCTTC. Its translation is CASSPPGQSNYGYTF.

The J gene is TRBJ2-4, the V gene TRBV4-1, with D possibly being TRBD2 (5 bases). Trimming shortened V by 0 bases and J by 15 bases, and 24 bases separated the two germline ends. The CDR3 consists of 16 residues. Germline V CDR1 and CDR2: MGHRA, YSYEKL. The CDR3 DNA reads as TGCGCCAGCAGCCAAGAAGCCGACCTTGGGCGGGTGGAGTTGTACTTC. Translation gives CASSQEADLGRVELYF.

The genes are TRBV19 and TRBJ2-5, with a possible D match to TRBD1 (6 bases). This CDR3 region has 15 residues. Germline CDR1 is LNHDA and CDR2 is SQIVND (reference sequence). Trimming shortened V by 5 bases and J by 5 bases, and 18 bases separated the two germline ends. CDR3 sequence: CASSQRTADRETQYF. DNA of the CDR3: TGTGCCAGTAGTCAGAGGACAGCGGATAGGGAGACCCAGTACTTC.

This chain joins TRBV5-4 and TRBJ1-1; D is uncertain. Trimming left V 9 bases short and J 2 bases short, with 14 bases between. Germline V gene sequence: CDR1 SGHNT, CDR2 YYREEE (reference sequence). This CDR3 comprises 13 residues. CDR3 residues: CATTKEVNTEAFF. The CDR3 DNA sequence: TGTGCCACTACGAAAGAGGTAAACACTGAAGCTTTCTTT.

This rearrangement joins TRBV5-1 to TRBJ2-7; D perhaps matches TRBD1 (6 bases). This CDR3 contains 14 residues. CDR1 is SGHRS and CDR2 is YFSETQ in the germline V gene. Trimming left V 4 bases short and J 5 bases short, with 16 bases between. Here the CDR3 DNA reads TGCGCCAGCAGCCTGCACAGGGCGCGCCACGAGCAGTACTTC. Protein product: CASSLHRARHEQYF.

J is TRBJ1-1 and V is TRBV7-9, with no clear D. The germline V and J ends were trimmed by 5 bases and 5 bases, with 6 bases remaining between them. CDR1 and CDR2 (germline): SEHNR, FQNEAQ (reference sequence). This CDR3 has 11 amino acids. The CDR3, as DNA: TGTGCCAGCAGCAGAGGGACTGAAGCTTTCTTT. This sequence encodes CASSRGTEAFF.

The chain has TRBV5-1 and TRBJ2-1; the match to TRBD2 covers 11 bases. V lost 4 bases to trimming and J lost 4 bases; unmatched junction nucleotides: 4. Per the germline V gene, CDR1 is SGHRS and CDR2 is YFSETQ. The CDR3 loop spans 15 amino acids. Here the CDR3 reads CASSTLAGGYNEQFF. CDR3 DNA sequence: TGCGCCAGCAGCACCCTAGCGGGGGGTTACAATGAGCAGTTCTTC. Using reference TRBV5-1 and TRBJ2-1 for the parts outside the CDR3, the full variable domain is KAGVTQTPRYLIKTRGQQVTLSCSPISGHRSVSWYQQTPGQGLQFLFEYFSETQRNKGNFPGRFSGRQFSNSRSEMNVSTLELGDSALYLCASSTLAGGYNEQFFGPGTRLTVL.

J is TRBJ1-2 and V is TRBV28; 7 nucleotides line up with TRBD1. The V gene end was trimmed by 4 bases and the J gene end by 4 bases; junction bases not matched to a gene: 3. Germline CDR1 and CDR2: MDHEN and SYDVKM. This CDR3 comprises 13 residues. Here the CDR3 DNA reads TGTGCCAGCAGTTCCGGGACAGTCTATGGCTACACCTTC. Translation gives CASSSGTVYGYTF.

The CDR3 here is CASSPRQGKAYEQYF. The CDR3 DNA is TGTGCCAGCAGCCCTCGACAGGGGAAGGCCTACGAGCAGTACTTC. The rearrangement links TRBV11-2 to TRBJ2-7; TRBD1 aligns across 8 bases. CDR3 length equals 15 residues. Germline loops: CDR1 SGHAT, CDR2 FQNNGV. Trimming removed 5 bases from V and 2 bases from J; junction bases left unmatched: 8. Full variable domain (remainder filled in from reference TRBV11-2 and TRBJ2-7): EAGVAQSPRYKIIEKRQSVAFWCNPISGHATLYWYQQILGQGPKLLIQFQNNGVVDDSQLPKDRFSAERLKGVDSTLKIQPAKLEDSAVYLCASSPRQGKAYEQYFGPGTRLTVT.

The CDR3 is CASSLHGTSGGYTGELFF. Here the CDR3 DNA reads TGTGCCAGCAGCTTACACGGGACTAGCGGGGGGTACACCGGGGAGCTGTTTTTT. This rearrangement joins TRBV7-2 to TRBJ2-2; 15 bases map to TRBD2. The V and J ends lost 2 bases and 3 bases, in that order; junction bases with no gene match: 4. The CDR3 runs to 18 residues. CDR1 and CDR2 (germline): SGHTA, FQGNSA.

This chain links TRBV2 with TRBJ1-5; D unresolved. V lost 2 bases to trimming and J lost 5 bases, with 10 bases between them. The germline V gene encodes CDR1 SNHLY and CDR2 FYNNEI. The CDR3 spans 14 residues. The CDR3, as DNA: TGTGCCAGCAGTGAACAGCCAGGCTATCAGCCCCAGCATTTT. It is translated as CASSEQPGYQPQHF.